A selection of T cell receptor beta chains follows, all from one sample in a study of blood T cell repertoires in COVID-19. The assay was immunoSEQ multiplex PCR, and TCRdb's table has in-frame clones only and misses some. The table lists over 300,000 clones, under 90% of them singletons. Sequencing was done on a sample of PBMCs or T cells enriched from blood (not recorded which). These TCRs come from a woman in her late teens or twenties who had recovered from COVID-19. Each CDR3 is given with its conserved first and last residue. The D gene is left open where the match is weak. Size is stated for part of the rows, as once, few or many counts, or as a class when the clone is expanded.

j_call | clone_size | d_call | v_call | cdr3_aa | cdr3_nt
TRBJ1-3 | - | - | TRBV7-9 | CASSFWDKSSGNTIYF | TGTGCCAGCAGCTTTTGGGACAAGAGCTCTGGAAACACCATATATTTT
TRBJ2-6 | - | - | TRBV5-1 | CASSLGSGANVLTF | TGCGCCAGCAGCCTAGGTTCTGGGGCCAACGTCCTGACTTTC
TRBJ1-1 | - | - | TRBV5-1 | CASSLTVPNTEAFF | TGCGCCAGCAGCTTGACAGTTCCGAACACTGAAGCTTTCTTT
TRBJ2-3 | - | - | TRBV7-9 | CASTLLATDTQYF | TGTGCCAGCACCTTACTAGCCACAGATACGCAGTATTTT
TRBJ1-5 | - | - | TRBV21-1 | CASTRGQGNQPQHF | TGTGCCAGCACCAGGGGACAGGGGAATCAGCCCCAGCATTTT
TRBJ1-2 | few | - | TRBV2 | CASKAGYEIGYTF | TGTGCCAGCAAGGCAGGGTACGAGATTGGCTACACCTTC
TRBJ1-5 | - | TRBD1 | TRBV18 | CASSPNQGQGVLSQPQHF | TGTGCCAGCTCCCCCAACCAGGGACAGGGGGTTTTGAGTCAGCCCCAGCATTTT
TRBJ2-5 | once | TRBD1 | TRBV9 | CASSKTGTGQETQYF | TGTGCCAGCAGCAAGACAGGGACAGGGCAAGAGACCCAGTACTTC
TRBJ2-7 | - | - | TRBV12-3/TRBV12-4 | CASNGGRSYEQYF | TGTGCCAGCAACGGCGGCCGCTCCTACGAGCAGTACTTC
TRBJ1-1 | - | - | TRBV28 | CASRGRALNTEAFF | TGTGCCAGCAGGGGCAGGGCTTTGAACACTGAAGCTTTCTTT
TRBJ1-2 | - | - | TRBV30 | CAWGTLNYGYTF | TGTGCCTGGGGGACACTTAACTATGGCTACACCTTC
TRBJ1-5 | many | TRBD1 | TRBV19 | CASSIVGTGVAQPQHF | TGTGCCAGTAGTATAGTAGGGACAGGGGTGGCTCAGCCCCAGCATTTT
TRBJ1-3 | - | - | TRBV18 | CASSAGLSGNTIYF | TGTGCCAGCTCGGCGGGCCTCTCTGGAAACACCATATATTTT
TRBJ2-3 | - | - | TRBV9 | CASSVATASVSADTQYF | TGTGCCAGCAGCGTAGCTACGGCGTCGGTGAGCGCAGATACGCAGTATTTT
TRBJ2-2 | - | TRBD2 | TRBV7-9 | CASSYRTSRYTGELFF | TGTGCCAGCAGCTACCGGACTAGCAGATACACCGGGGAGCTGTTTTTT
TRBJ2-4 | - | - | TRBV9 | CASSVAQVKNIQYF | TGTGCCAGCAGCGTAGCCCAGGTTAAAAACATTCAGTACTTC
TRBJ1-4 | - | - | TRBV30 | CAWSVRRREKLFF | TGTGCCTGGAGTGTAAGGAGAAGGGAAAAACTGTTTTTT
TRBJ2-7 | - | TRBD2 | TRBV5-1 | CASSLGARGSYEQYF | TGCGCCAGCAGCTTGGGAGCGCGGGGGAGCTACGAGCAGTACTTC
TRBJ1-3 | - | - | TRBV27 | CASSLSAGTGNTIYF | TGTGCCAGCAGTTTATCGGCAGGCACTGGAAACACCATATATTTT
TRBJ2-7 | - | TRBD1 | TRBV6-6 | CASQSSPGTGWDEQYF | TGTGCCAGCCAGAGTTCCCCCGGGACAGGCTGGGACGAGCAGTACTTC
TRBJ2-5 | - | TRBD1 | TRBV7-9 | CASSRQGVKETQYF | TGTGCCAGCAGCCGACAGGGGGTTAAGGAGACCCAGTACTTC
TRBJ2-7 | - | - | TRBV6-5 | CASSRTGYEQYF | TGTGCCAGCAGTCGTACAGGTTACGAGCAGTACTTC